This T cell receptor beta chain originates from a study of blood T cell repertoires in COVID-19. Study overall: The United States, Italy and Spain were the sources of the acute and convalescent COVID-19 samples. In each case, the material was cDNA or gDNA derived from T cells, B-cell-depleted T cells, or PBMCs.

The table lists this clone with a few counts. V lost 8 bases, J lost 0 bases, and 3 bases stayed unmatched. The CDR3 length is 14 residues. Germline lookup yields CDR1 SGHTA and CDR2 FQGNSA. Only in-frame clones appear in the TCRdb table, and some are missing; sequencing was by immunoSEQ multiplex PCR. The sample has 95,000 to 120,000 clones; roughly 90% are singletons. The TCR was taken from a woman in her 70s who had recovered from COVID-19. Specimen: peripheral blood. The chain employs TRBV7-2 and TRBJ1-3; 8 nucleotides agree with TRBD1. CDR3: CASWTGSSGNTIYF. The DNA for the CDR3 is TGTGCCAGCTGGACAGGGAGCTCTGGAAACACCATATATTTT.